This T cell receptor (beta chain) appears in the sequencing data of a study of PD-1 and CTLA-4 blockade in melanoma. Clones were sequenced by immunoSEQ multiplex PCR, and TCRdb holds only the in-frame ones, with some missing. The data show some 21,000 clones, 70% to 90% seen once. The ends were cut back, 0 bases at V and 8 bases at J, with 11 bases in the middle. The length of the CDR3 is 15 residues. Looked up from germline, CDR1 is MGHRA and CDR2 is YSYEKL. This sequence was found in a human donor with melanoma. The chain is built from TRBV4-1 and TRBJ1-6; maybe TRBD1 (5 bases). The sample was CD8+ T cells from peripheral blood, taken before anti-PD-1 treatment. CDR3 sequence: CASSQEEGRDSPLHF. The CDR3 bases are TGCGCCAGCAGCCAAGAGGAGGGGCGGGATTCACCCCTCCACTTT.